The TCR beta chain under discussion was sequenced for a study of shared clonotypes between healthy human individuals. Notes on the study in general: Sampling was confined to blood; repertoires within tissues likely differ.

Points on this clone: The antigen is not known.

The V gene's germline CDR1 is SGDLS and CDR2 YYNGEE. CDR3 length: 15 amino acids. The V and J ends lost 0 bases and 6 bases, in that order; junction bases with no gene match: 7. In the naive CD8 group, cells lacked CD45RO and were positively selected for CCR7, so terminally differentiated effector memory CD45RA+ cells were left out. Repertoires were generated with immunoSEQ multiplex PCR, while TCRdb's copy carries only in-frame clones and drops some. The table lists some 2 million clones, roughly 95% of them singletons. The clonotype comes from a man aged 18 to 35 in good health. Sequencing was carried out using naive CD8+ T cells sorted from blood. The chain links TRBV9 to TRBJ2-7; TRBD1 matches at 9 bases. CDR3 sequence: CASSVAGTGLTEQYF. The CDR3, as DNA: TGTGCCAGCAGCGTAGCTGGGACAGGGTTGACCGAGCAGTACTTC.